This TCR beta chain was sequenced in a study of regulatory T cells in long-lasting Graves disease. The germline CDR1 and CDR2 sequences are MDHEN and SYDVKM. The CDR3 is made up of 15 amino acids. J was trimmed by 3 bases and V by 6 bases; bases with no gene match: 4. iRepertoire HTBI primers and Arm-PCR of CDR3 regions built TCR beta libraries. TCRdb fed the multiplex PCR reads into MiXCR, producing one record per CDR3 protein. The sample has 200,000 to 250,000 distinct CDR3 sequences, about 17% seen once; the top ten hold approximately 20%. This clonotype occurred many times. Antigen specificity is unknown. Time point indicated: newly diagnosed GD, antithyroid drugs for less than 3 months. TCR sequences were obtained from RNA taken from PBMCs. The peripheral blood volume drawn was about 10 milliliters, and it was collected into EDTA tubes. Study observations and caveats: Compared with new cases, persistent Graves' patients showed reduced TCR diversity. Between persistent patients, around 2,900 public clonotypes were shared, exceeding the 966 shared between new patients.

The chain is built from TRBV28 and TRBJ2-3; 12 bases fit TRBD2. The clonotype originates from a female donor with Graves disease. The sequences come from peripheral blood mononuclear cells (PBMCs), collected at new diagnosis, from a patient treated with antithyroid drugs. CDR3 nucleotides: TGTGCCAGCAGGACTAGCGGGAGTCCAACAGATACGCAGTATTTT. Residues: CASRTSGSPTDTQYF.